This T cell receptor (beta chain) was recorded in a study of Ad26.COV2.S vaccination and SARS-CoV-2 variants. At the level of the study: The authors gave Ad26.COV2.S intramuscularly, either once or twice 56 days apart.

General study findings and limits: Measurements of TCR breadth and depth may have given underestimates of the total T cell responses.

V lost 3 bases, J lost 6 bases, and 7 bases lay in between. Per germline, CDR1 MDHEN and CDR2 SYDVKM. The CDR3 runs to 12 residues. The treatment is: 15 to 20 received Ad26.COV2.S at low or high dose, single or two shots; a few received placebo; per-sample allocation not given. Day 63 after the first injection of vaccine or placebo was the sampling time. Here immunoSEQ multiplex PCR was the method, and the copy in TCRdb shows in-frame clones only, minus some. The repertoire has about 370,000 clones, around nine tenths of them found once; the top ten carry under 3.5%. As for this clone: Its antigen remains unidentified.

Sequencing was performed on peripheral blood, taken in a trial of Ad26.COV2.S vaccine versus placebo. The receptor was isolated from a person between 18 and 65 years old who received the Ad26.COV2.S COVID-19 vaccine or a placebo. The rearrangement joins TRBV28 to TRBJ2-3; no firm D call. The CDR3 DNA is TGTGCCAGCAGTTTGCGGACGGATACGCAGTATTTT. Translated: CASSLRTDTQYF. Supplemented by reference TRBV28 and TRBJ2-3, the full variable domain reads DVKVTQSSRYLVKRTGEKVFLECVQDMDHENMFWYRQDPGLGLRLIYFSYDVKMKEKGDIPEGYSVSREKKERFSLILESASTNQTSMYLCASSLRTDTQYFGPGTRLTVL.